These 14 T cell receptor beta chains were sequenced from one sample in a study of blood T cell repertoires in COVID-19. Clones were read by immunoSEQ multiplex PCR, and TCRdb kept only the in-frame ones, dropping some. The sample has fewer than 400,000 clones; less than 85% are singletons. Sequencing used PBMCs or T cells enriched from blood (not recorded which). Every receptor here comes from a young woman who had been exposed to COVID-19.

V is TRBV9 and J is TRBJ2-7, with TRBD1 identical over 7 bases. Germline V CDR1 and CDR2: SGDLS, YYNGEE. V shed 0 bases, J shed 6 bases, and the junction held 3 bases outside the gene matches. This CDR3 is built from 13 residues. For the CDR3, the DNA is TGTGCCAGCAGCGTAGAGGGGGCTGGCGAGCAGTACTTC. Translation: CASSVEGAGEQYF.

Details on this clone: One junction end does not reproduce the germline sequence, and a read error may be involved. The chain uses TRBV2 and TRBJ2-2; 10 bases match TRBD2. This CDR3 is built from 16 residues. Germline V gives CDR1 SNHLY, CDR2 FYNNEI. This CDR3 reads CASREGTSVYTGELFF. The CDR3 bases are TGTGCCAGCAGGGAAGGGACTAGCGTTTATACCGGGGAGCTGTTTTTT.

This chain links TRBV4-1 with TRBJ1-5; D is uncertain. Trimming pared 0 bases from V and 4 bases from J, leaving 7 bases between. Germline V gene lookup returns CDR1 MGHRA and CDR2 YSYEKL. The CDR3 totals 14 residues. DNA for the CDR3: TGCGCCAGCAGCCAAGAGGGGAGGAATCAGCCCCAGCATTTT. Translated, it gives CASSQEGRNQPQHF.

The chain employs TRBV6-5 and TRBJ1-6; D may be TRBD1 (5 bases). V gave up 6 bases and J gave up 7 bases, with 10 bases separating them. CDR1 and CDR2 from the germline V gene are MNHEY and SVGAGI. This CDR3 comprises 13 residues. This CDR3 is CASSGTLNSPLHF. The DNA for the CDR3 is TGTGCCAGCAGCGGGACTTTGAATTCACCCCTCCACTTT.

This clone has just one count. The chain couples TRBV15 to TRBJ2-7; D is perhaps TRBD2 (6 bases). The V gene's germline CDR1 is LNHNV and CDR2 YYDKDF (reference sequence). CDR3 length equals 17 residues. V was pared by 0 bases and J by 3 bases, with 18 bases between. Here the CDR3 reads CATSRDKVEGGNYEQYF. DNA for the CDR3: TGTGCCACCAGCAGAGATAAAGTTGAGGGAGGAAACTACGAGCAGTACTTC. Complete variable domain (other parts from reference TRBV15 and TRBJ2-7): DAMVIQNPRYQVTQFGKPVTLSCSQTLNHNVMYWYQQKSSQAPKLLFHYYDKDFNNEADTPDNFQSRRPNTSFCFLDIRSPGLGDTAMYLCATSRDKVEGGNYEQYFGPGTRLTVT.

The V and J genes are TRBV5-1 and TRBJ2-5, with D perhaps matching TRBD2 (6 bases). CDR3 size: 14 residues. The germline CDR1 and CDR2 sequences are SGHRS and YFSETQ. With 4 bases removed from V and 4 bases from J, the gap between germline ends came to 14 bases. This CDR3 reads CASSALAGGETQYF. For the CDR3, the DNA is TGCGCCAGCAGCGCCCTAGCCGGGGGAGAGACCCAGTACTTC. Supplemented by reference TRBV5-1 and TRBJ2-5, the full variable domain reads KAGVTQTPRYLIKTRGQQVTLSCSPISGHRSVSWYQQTPGQGLQFLFEYFSETQRNKGNFPGRFSGRQFSNSRSEMNVSTLELGDSALYLCASSALAGGETQYFGPGTRLLVL.

V usage is TRBV2 and J usage is TRBJ2-7; 8 bases are shared with TRBD2. Germline CDR1 SNHLY, CDR2 FYNNEI. This CDR3 region has 15 residues. J was trimmed by 2 bases and V by 4 bases; bases with no gene match: 7. The CDR3 spells CASSGLTSEAYEQYF. The DNA of the CDR3 is TGTGCCAGCAGTGGATTGACTAGCGAAGCCTACGAGCAGTACTTC.

The chain combines TRBV28 with TRBJ1-2, with 8 bases lining up with TRBD1. This CDR3 has 14 residues. V lost 7 bases, J lost 3 bases, and 7 bases stayed unmatched. Germline CDR1 is MDHEN and CDR2 is SYDVKM. The CDR3 protein is CASTEQGVDYGYTF. The CDR3 nucleotides are TGTGCCAGCACGGAACAGGGGGTCGACTATGGCTACACCTTC.

The CDR3 nucleotides read TGCGCCAGCAGCCAAGTTCCAATTTATAATTCACCCCTCCACTTT. Amino acids: CASSQVPIYNSPLHF. This chain links TRBV4-1 with TRBJ1-6; D call uncertain. The germline V gene has CDR1 MGHRA and CDR2 YSYEKL. The V and J ends lost 1 base and 4 bases respectively, with 8 bases between them. The CDR3 totals 15 residues.

The chain links TRBV7-3 to TRBJ2-5; tentatively, D is TRBD1 (6 bases). Germline values: CDR1 SGHTA, CDR2 FQGTGA. There are 15 residues in the CDR3. The V and J ends lost 5 bases and 1 base respectively, with 14 bases between them. CDR3 in amino acids: CASSQGMGIQETQYF. In DNA form, the CDR3 reads TGTGCCAGCAGCCAGGGGATGGGGATCCAAGAGACCCAGTACTTC.

This clone was observed a single time. V gene TRBV5-1 combines with J gene TRBJ2-2, with 11 bases matching TRBD2. Germline trimming cut 5 bases from V and 5 bases from J; bases unmatched to any gene: 11. CDR1 is SGHRS, CDR2 YFSETQ, per germline. This CDR3 has 17 amino acids. The DNA of the CDR3 is TGCGCCAGCAGGCTTAGCGGGAGGGCCGGAGGGACCGGGGAGCTGTTTTTT. Translation: CASRLSGRAGGTGELFF.

The V and J genes are TRBV4-2 and TRBJ2-7, with a weak D call TRBD1 (5 bases). CDR3 length: 15 amino acids. Germline V lookup: CDR1 LGHNA, CDR2 YNFKEQ. With 0 bases removed from V and 5 bases from J, the gap between germline ends came to 14 bases. CDR3 residues: CASSQDPGSVNEQYF. The CDR3 DNA is TGTGCCAGCAGCCAAGATCCAGGGTCCGTTAACGAGCAGTACTTC.

This sequence joins TRBV2 and TRBJ2-7, with D maybe TRBD2 (6 bases). Germline CDR1 SNHLY, CDR2 FYNNEI. This CDR3 has 15 amino acids. Trimming shortened V by 1 base and J by 4 bases, and 14 bases separated the two germline ends. CDR3 region: CASSEGTGEGYEQYF. CDR3 DNA sequence: TGTGCCAGCAGTGAAGGAACGGGAGAGGGGTACGAGCAGTACTTC.

This chain connects TRBV11-3 to TRBJ2-3; D is unresolved. Germline loops: CDR1 SGHNT, CDR2 YENEEA. The CDR3 totals 12 residues. V shed 5 bases and J shed 1 base, with 4 bases lying between them. CDR3 loop: CASSPGTDTQYF. Here the CDR3 DNA reads TGTGCCAGCAGCCCGGGCACAGATACGCAGTATTTT.